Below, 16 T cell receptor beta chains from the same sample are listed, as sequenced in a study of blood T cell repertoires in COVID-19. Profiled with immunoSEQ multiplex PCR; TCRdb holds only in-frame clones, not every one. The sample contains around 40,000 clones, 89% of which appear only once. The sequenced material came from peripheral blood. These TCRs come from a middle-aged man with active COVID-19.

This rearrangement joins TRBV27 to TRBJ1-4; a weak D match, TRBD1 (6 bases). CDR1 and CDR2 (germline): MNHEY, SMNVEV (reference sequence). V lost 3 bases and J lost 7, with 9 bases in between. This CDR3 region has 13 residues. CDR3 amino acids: CASSFQGSEKLFF. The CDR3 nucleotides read TGTGCCAGCAGTTTCCAGGGGAGTGAAAAACTGTTTTTT.

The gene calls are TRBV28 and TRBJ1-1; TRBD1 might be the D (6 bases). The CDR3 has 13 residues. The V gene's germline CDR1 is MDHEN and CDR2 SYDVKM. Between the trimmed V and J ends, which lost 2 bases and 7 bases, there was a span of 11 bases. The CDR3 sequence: CASSLMGAGEAFF. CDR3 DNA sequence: TGTGCCAGCAGTTTAATGGGGGCAGGTGAAGCTTTCTTT.

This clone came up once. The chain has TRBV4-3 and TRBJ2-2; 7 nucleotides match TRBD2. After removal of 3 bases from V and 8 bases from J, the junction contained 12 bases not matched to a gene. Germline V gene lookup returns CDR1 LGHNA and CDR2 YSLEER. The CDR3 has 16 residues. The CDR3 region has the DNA TGCGCCAGCAGCCATCGATTGGGCGGGAGTGCTGGGGAGCTGTTTTTT. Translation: CASSHRLGGSAGELFF.

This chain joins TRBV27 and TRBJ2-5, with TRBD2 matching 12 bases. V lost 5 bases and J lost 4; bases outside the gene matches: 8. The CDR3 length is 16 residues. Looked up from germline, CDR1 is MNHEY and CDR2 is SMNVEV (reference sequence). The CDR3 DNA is TGTGCCAGCAGTCCCCTAGCGGGAGGGGACCGAGAGACCCAGTACTTC. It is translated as CASSPLAGGDRETQYF.

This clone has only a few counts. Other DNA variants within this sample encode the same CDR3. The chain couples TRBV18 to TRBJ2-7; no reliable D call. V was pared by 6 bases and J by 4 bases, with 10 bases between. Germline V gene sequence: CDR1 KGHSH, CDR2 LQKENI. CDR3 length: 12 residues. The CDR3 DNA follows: TGTGCCAGCTCCCCAGGCGGATACGAGCAGTACTTC. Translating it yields CASSPGGYEQYF.

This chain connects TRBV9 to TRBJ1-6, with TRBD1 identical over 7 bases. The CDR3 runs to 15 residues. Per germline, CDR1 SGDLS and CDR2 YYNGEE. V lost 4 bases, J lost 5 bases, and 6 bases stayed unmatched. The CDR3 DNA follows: TGTGCCAGCAGCTCAGCCGGGACAGATAATTCACCCCTCCACTTT. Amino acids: CASSSAGTDNSPLHF.

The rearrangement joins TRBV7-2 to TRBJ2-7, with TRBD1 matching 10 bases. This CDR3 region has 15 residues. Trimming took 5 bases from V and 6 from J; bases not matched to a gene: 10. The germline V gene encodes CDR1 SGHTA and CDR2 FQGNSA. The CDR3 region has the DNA TGTGCCAGCAGCGGTACCGGGACAGGGGCTGCCGAGCAGTACTTC. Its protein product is CASSGTGTGAAEQYF.

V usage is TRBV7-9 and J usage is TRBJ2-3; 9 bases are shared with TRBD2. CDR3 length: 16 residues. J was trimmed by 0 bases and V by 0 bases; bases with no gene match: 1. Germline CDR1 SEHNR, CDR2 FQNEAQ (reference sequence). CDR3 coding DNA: TGTGCCAGCAGCTTAGCGCTAGCGGGGAGCACAGATACGCAGTATTTT. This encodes CASSLALAGSTDTQYF.

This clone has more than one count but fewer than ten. CDR3 sequence reads: CASSYRNSPLHF. CDR3 DNA sequence: TGTGCCAGCAGTTACCGTAATTCACCCCTCCACTTT. V usage is TRBV6-6 and J usage is TRBJ1-6; D gene unclear. CDR3 length equals 12 residues. Germline V lookup: CDR1 MNHNY, CDR2 SVGAGI (reference sequence). V was shortened by 2 bases and J by 6 bases, with 2 bases between the two germline ends.

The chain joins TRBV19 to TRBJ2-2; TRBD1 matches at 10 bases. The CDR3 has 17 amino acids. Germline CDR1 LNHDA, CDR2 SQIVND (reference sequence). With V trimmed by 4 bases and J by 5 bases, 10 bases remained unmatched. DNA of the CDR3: TGTGCCAGTAGTACCCCACGGACAGGGGGGAAGACCGGGGAGCTGTTTTTT. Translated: CASSTPRTGGKTGELFF.

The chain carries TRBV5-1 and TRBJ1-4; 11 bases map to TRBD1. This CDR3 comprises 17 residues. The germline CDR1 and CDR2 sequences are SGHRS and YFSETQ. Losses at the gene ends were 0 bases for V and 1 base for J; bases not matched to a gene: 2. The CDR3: CASSLAGTGGTNEKLFF. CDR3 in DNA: TGCGCCAGCAGCTTGGCCGGGACAGGGGGAACTAATGAAAAACTGTTTTTT.

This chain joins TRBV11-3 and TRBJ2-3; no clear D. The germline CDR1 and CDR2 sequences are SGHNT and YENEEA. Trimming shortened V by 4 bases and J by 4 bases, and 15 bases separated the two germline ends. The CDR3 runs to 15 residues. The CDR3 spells CASSSGPGSPDTQYF. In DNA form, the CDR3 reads TGTGCCAGCAGCTCCGGCCCAGGATCACCAGATACGCAGTATTTT.

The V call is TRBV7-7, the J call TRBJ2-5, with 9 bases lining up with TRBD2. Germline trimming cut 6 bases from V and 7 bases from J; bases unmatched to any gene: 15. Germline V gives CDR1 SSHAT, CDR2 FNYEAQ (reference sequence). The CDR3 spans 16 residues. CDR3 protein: CASSQVAGAPLVTQYF. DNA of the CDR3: TGTGCCAGCAGTCAGGTAGCGGGAGCCCCGCTCGTGACCCAGTACTTC.

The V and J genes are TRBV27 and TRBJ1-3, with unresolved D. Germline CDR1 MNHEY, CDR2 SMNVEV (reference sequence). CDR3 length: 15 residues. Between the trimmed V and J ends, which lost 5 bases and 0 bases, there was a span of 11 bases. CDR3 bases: TGTGCCAGCAGTATGACACCGAGCTCTGGAAACACCATATATTTT. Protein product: CASSMTPSSGNTIYF.

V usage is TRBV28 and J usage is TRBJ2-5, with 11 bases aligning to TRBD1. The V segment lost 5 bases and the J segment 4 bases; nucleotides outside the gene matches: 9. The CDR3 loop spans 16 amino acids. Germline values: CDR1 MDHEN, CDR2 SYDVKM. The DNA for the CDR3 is TGTGCCAGCAGTCAGGACAGGGGGCCGAAAATAGAGACCCAGTACTTC. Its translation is CASSQDRGPKIETQYF.

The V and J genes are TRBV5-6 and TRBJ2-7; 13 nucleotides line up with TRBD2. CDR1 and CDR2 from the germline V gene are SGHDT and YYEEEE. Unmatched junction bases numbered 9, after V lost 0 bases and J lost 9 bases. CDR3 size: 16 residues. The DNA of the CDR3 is TGTGCCAGCAGCTTGGGGACTAGCGGGAGAGGGTTCGTGCAGTACTTC. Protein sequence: CASSLGTSGRGFVQYF.